There are a few counts of the clone carrying this TCR beta chain. What it binds is unknown. This entry belongs to a study of T cell repertoires in cytomegalovirus infection. Study overall: Newly reported HLA-C-restricted and thoroughly characterized HLA-B-restricted CMV epitopes were employed. Public signatures in TCR beta pointed to CMV infection and matching HLA type.

Each CDR3 protein is one row after TCRdb ran MiXCR on the reads. The sample contains around 750,000 distinct CDR3 sequences, roughly 33% of which appear only once. J lost 5 bases, V lost 5 bases, and 9 bases had no gene match. CDR3 length: 15 residues. Germline lookup yields CDR1 MNHEY and CDR2 SMNVEV (reference sequence). Notes on the study in general: Cumulative public TCR beta family frequency identified CMV carriers with the relevant HLA. The response measured ex vivo was dominated by TCR beta clonotypes (HLA-C-restricted and CMV-specific).

The sample was cultured CD8+ T cells from PBMCs, taken from culture after CMV antigen stimulation. This clonotype was sampled from a human donor in good health (CMV status not recorded). Some clones in this sample may be carry-over from other donors' samples. The chain employs TRBV27 and TRBJ2-5; 9 positions match TRBD1. CDR3 sequence reads: CASSHRDRAGETQYF. The CDR3 DNA follows: TGTGCCAGCAGTCACCGGGACAGGGCAGGGGAGACCCAGTACTTC.